This TCR beta chain is from a study of blood T cells in healthy people across ages. Sample-barcoded 5' priming and a J-beta primer mix drove a second PCR of roughly 6 to 12 cycles. TCRdb re-called the 5' RACE reads through MiXCR, storing one row per CDR3 protein. The sample consists of some 1.5 million distinct CDR3 sequences, about 45% of them appearing once. CDR1 and CDR2 (germline): SQVTM, ANQGSEA. The V segment lost 5 bases and the J segment 1 base; nucleotides outside the gene matches: 19. CDR3 length: 18 amino acids. Sequenced: blood. The chain uses TRBV29-1 and TRBJ2-5, with 7 bases matching TRBD2. The clonotype comes from a woman aged 18-29 years in good health. The CDR3, as DNA: TGCAGCGTTACGCCCGCGGTGGGGGAAGGGAGGGTCCAAGAGACCCAGTACTTC. It is translated as CSVTPAVGEGRVQETQYF.